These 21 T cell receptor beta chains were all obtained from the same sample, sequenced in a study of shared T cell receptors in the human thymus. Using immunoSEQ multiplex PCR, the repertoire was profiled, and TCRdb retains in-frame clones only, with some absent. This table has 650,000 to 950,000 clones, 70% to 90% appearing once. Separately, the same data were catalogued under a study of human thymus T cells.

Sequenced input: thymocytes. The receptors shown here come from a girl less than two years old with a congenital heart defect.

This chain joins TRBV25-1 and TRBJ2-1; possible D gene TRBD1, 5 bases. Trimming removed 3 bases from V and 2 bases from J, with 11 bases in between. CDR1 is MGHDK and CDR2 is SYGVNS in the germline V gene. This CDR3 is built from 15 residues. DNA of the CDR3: TGTGCCAGCAGTGAGACAGATCCGCCCTACAATGAGCAGTTCTTC. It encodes CASSETDPPYNEQFF.

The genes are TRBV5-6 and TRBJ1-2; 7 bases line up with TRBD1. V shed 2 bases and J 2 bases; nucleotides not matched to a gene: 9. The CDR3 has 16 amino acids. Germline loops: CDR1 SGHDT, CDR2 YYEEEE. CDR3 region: CASSFKGARVNYGYTF. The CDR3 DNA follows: TGTGCCAGCAGCTTTAAGGGGGCGAGGGTAAACTATGGCTACACCTTC.

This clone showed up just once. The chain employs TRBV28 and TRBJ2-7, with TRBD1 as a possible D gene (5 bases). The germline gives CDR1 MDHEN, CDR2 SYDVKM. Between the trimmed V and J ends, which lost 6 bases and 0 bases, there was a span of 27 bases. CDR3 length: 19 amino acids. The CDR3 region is CASSKPPLEQGRSSYEQYF. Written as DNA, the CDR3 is TGTGCCAGCAGCAAACCCCCATTAGAGCAGGGCCGGTCCTCCTACGAGCAGTACTTC. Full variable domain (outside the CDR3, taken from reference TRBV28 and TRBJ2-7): DVKVTQSSRYLVKRTGEKVFLECVQDMDHENMFWYRQDPGLGLRLIYFSYDVKMKEKGDIPEGYSVSREKKERFSLILESASTNQTSMYLCASSKPPLEQGRSSYEQYFGPGTRLTVT.

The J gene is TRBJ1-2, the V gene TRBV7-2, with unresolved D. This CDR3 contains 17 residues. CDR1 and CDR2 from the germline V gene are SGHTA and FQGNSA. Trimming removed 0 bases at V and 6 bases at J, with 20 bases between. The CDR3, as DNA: TGTGCCAGCAGCTTAGCGTCTAATGAGGTCGGTTCGGATGGCTACACCTTC. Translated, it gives CASSLASNEVGSDGYTF.

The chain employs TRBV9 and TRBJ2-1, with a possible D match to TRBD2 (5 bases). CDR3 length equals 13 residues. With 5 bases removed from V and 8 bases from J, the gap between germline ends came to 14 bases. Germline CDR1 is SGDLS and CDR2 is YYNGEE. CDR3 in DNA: TGTGCCAGCAGGTCTGTAGGTAGCGATGAGCAGTTCTTC. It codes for CASRSVGSDEQFF.

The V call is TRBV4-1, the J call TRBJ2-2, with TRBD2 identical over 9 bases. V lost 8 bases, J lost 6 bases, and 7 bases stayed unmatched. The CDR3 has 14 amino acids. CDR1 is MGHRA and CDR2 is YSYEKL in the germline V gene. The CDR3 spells CASGRRGGPGELFF. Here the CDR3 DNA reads TGCGCCAGCGGACGGCGGGGGGGCCCCGGGGAGCTGTTTTTT.

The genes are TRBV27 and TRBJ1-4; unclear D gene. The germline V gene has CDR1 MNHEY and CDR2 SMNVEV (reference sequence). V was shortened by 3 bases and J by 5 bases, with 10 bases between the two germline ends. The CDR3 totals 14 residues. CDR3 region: CASSFGQENEKLFF. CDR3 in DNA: TGTGCCAGCAGTTTCGGTCAAGAAAATGAAAAACTGTTTTTT.

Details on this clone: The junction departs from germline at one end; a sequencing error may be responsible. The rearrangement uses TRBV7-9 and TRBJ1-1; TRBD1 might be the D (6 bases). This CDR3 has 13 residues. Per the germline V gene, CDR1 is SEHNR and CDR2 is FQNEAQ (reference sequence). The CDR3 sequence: CASSLVTGLEGGF. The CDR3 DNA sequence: TGTGCCAGCAGCTTAGTAACAGGGCTAGAAGGTGGATTT.

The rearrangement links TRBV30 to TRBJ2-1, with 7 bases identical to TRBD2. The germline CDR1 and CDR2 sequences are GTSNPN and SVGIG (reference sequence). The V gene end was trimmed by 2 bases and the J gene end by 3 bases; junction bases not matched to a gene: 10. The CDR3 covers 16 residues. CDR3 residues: CAWSTTGTTNYNEQFF. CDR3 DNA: TGTGCCTGGAGTACTACCGGGACTACGAACTACAATGAGCAGTTCTTC.

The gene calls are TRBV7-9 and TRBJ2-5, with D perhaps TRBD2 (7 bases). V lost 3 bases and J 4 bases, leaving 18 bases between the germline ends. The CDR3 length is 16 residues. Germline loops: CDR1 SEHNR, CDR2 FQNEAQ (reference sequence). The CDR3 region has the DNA TGTGCCAGCAGCTTTAAGTTTCGGGGGGCCCTAGAGACCCAGTACTTC. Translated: CASSFKFRGALETQYF.

CDR3 nucleotides: TGCAGCGTTGAAGATGCCACCTCGCCGGGACAGGGGGGACAAGAGACCCAGTACTTC. Translated: CSVEDATSPGQGGQETQYF. The rearrangement links TRBV29-1 to TRBJ2-5; 11 bases map to TRBD1. V dropped 0 bases and J dropped 2; count of bases not matched to a gene: 14. The germline V gene encodes CDR1 SQVTM and CDR2 ANQGSEA. CDR3 size: 19 residues. Drawing the rest from reference TRBV29-1 and TRBJ2-5, the complete variable domain is SAVISQKPSRDICQRGTSLTIQCQVDSQVTMMFWYRQQPGQSLTLIATANQGSEATYESGFVIDKFPISRPNLTFSTLTVSNMSPEDSSIYLCSVEDATSPGQGGQETQYFGPGTRLLVL.

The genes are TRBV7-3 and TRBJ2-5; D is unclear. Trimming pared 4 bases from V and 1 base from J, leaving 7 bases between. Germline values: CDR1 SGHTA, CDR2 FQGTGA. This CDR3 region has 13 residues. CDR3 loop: CASSWQVQETQYF. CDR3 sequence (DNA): TGTGCCAGCAGCTGGCAGGTCCAAGAGACCCAGTACTTC. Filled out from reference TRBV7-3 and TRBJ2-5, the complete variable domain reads GAGVSQTPSNKVTEKGKYVELRCDPISGHTALYWYRQSLGQGPEFLIYFQGTGAADDSGLPNDRFFAVRPEGSVSTLKIQRTERGDSAVYLCASSWQVQETQYFGPGTRLLVL.

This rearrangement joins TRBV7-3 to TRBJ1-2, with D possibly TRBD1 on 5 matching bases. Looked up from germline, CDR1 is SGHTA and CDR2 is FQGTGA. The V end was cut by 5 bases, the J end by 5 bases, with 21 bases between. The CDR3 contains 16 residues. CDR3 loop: CASSAWTDITSYGYTF. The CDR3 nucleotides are TGTGCCAGCAGCGCCTGGACGGACATCACCTCGTATGGCTACACCTTC.

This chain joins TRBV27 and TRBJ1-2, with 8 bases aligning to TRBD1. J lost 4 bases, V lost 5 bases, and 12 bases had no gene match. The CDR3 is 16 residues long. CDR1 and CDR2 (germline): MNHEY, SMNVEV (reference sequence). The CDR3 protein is CASSPTGQGRLYGYTF. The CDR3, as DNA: TGTGCCAGCAGTCCTACAGGACAGGGAAGGCTCTATGGCTACACCTTC.

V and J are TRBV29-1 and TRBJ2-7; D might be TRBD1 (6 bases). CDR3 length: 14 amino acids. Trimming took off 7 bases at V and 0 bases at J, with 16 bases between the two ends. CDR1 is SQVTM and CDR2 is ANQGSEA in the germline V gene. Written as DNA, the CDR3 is TGCAGCGGATGGATGGGGACACCCTCCTACGAGCAGTACTTC. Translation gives CSGWMGTPSYEQYF.

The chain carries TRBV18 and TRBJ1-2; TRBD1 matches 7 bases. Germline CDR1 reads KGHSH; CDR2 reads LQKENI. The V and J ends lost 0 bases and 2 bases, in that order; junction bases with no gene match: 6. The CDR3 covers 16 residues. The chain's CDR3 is CASSPPGDSKNYGYTF. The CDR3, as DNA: TGTGCCAGCTCACCACCGGGGGACAGTAAAAACTATGGCTACACCTTC.

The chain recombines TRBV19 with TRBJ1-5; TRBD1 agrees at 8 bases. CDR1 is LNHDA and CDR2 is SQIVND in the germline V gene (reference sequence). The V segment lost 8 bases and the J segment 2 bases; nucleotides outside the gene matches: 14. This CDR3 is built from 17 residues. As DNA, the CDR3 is TGTGCCAGTCTCCCCGGGACAGGTTCATCGGGCAATCAGCCCCAGCATTTT. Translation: CASLPGTGSSGNQPQHF.

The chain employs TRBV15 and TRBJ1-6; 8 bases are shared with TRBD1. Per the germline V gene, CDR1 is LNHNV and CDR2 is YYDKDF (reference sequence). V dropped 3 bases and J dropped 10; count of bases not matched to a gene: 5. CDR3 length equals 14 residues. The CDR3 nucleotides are TGTGCCACCAGCAGGGGACAGGTGAAATCACCCCTCCACTTT. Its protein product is CATSRGQVKSPLHF.

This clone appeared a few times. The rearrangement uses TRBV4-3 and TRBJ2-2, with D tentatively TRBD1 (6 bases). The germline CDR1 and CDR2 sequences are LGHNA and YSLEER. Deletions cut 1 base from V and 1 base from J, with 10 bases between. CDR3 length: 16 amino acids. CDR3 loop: CASSQGGTRNTGELFF. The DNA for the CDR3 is TGCGCCAGCAGCCAAGGGGGGACAAGGAACACCGGGGAGCTGTTTTTT.

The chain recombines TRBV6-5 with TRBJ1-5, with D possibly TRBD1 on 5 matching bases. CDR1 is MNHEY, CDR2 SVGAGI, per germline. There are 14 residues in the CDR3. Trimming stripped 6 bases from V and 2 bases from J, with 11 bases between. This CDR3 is CASRQGFGNQPQHF. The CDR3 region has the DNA TGTGCCAGCAGGCAGGGTTTTGGCAATCAGCCCCAGCATTTT.

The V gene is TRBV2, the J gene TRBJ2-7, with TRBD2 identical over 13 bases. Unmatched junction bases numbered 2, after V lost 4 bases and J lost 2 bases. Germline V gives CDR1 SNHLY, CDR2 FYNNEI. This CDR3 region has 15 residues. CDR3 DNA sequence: TGTGCCAGCAGTGCAGGACTAGCGGGGGCCTACGAGCAGTACTTC. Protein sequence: CASSAGLAGAYEQYF.